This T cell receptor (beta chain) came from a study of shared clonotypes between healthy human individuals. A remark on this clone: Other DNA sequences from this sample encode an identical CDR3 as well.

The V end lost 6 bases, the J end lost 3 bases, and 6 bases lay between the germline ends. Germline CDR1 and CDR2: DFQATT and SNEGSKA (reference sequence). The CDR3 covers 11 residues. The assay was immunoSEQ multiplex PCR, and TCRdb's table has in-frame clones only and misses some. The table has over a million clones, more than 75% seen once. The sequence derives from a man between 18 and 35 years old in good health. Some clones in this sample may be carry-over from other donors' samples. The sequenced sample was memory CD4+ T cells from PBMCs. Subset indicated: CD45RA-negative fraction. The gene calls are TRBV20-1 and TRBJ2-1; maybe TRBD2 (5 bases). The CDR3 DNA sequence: TGCAGTGCCGCGGGCTACAATGAGCAGTTCTTC. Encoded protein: CSAAGYNEQFF.